The 10 T cell receptor beta chains in this list originate from one sample, sequenced in a study of blood T cells in healthy people across ages. It was with a sample-barcoded 5' primer and a J-beta primer mix that a second PCR of about 6 to 12 cycles was run. One entry per CDR3 protein, called by TCRdb with MiXCR from the 5' RACE reads. This sample carries just under 750,000 distinct CDR3 sequences, 22% of them seen once, and the ten largest clones take 20% to 25%. Sequencing was carried out using blood. These receptors all stem from an older man in good health.

V gene TRBV20-1 combines with J gene TRBJ1-2, with D perhaps TRBD1 (5 bases). V shed 0 bases and J shed 8 bases, with 19 bases lying between them. This CDR3 is 15 amino acids long. The V gene's germline CDR1 is DFQATT and CDR2 SNEGSKA (reference sequence). The CDR3 loop is CSARDPGEGQGGYTF. Here the CDR3 DNA reads TGCAGTGCTAGAGATCCTGGAGAGGGCCAGGGAGGCTACACCTTC.

This clonotype occurred a few times. This chain uses TRBV5-1 with TRBJ1-4; 9 positions match TRBD1. Germline V gene lookup returns CDR1 SGHRS and CDR2 YFSETQ. V was clipped by 7 bases and J by 7 bases; unmatched bases: 14. The CDR3 loop spans 16 amino acids. The CDR3 protein is CASDVGPGQGGEKLFF. The CDR3 DNA is TGCGCCAGCGACGTCGGCCCGGGACAGGGAGGTGAAAAACTGTTTTTT. The full variable domain, its missing parts supplied by reference TRBV5-1 and TRBJ1-4, is KAGVTQTPRYLIKTRGQQVTLSCSPISGHRSVSWYQQTPGQGLQFLFEYFSETQRNKGNFPGRFSGRQFSNSRSEMNVSTLELGDSALYLCASDVGPGQGGEKLFFGSGTQLSVL.

This clonotype showed up many times. V usage is TRBV27 and J usage is TRBJ2-7; D not certain. Germline CDR1 and CDR2: MNHEY and SMNVEV (reference sequence). This CDR3 has 15 amino acids. The ends were cut back, 2 bases at V and 1 base at J, with 12 bases in the middle. CDR3 DNA sequence: TGTGCCAGCAGTTTAATTTCTGTCGGATCCTACGAGCAGTACTTC. Its translation: CASSLISVGSYEQYF.

CDR3 residues: CASSSGATGTDTQYF. The CDR3 DNA reads TGCGCCAGCAGCTCCGGGGCGACGGGCACAGATACGCAGTATTTT. The V and J genes are TRBV5-1 and TRBJ2-3; D assignment may be TRBD1 or TRBD2 (5 bases each). The CDR3 loop spans 15 amino acids. Germline V gene sequence: CDR1 SGHRS, CDR2 YFSETQ. The V gene lost 3 bases and the J gene lost 1 base, with 12 bases spanning the gap.

Worth noting for this clonotype: The junction and the germline gene differ at one end; a read error may be behind it. V and J are TRBV30 and TRBJ1-4, with D hard to call. Germline CDR1 is GTSNPN and CDR2 is SVGIG (reference sequence). The CDR3 length is 15 residues. Here the CDR3 DNA reads TGTGCCTGGAGTGTTCATACAGAAGGGCGTGAAAAACCGTTTTTT. Protein: CAWSVHTEGREKPFF.

This clonotype was recorded at least ten times. This chain joins TRBV27 and TRBJ2-3; 12 positions match TRBD2. Germline CDR1 and CDR2: MNHEY and SMNVEV (reference sequence). This CDR3 is built from 17 residues. Trimming cost V 3 bases and J 3 bases; bases outside gene matches: 7. The DNA of the CDR3 is TGTGCCAGCAGTTTCCTCCTAGCGGGGGGGCCAACAGATACGCAGTATTTT. Its translation: CASSFLLAGGPTDTQYF.

In its sample, this clonotype was seen a few times. The chain has TRBV7-9 and TRBJ1-4; 12 bases map to TRBD1. The V and J ends lost 5 bases and 6 bases, in that order; junction bases with no gene match: 4. This CDR3 region has 15 residues. Germline V gives CDR1 SEHNR, CDR2 FQNEAQ (reference sequence). As DNA, the CDR3 is TGTGCCAGCAGCCCCGGGACAGGGGGCGATGAAAAACTGTTTTTT. Translation gives CASSPGTGGDEKLFF.

This clonotype was seen only a few times. The genes are TRBV28 and TRBJ2-3; 7 bases are shared with TRBD2. V dropped 5 bases and J dropped 6; count of bases not matched to a gene: 11. Germline assignment: CDR1 MDHEN and CDR2 SYDVKM. This CDR3 region has 15 residues. Here the CDR3 DNA reads TGTGCCAGCAGTCCCAGTCCGGGGGGTCAGGATACGCAGTATTTT. It is translated as CASSPSPGGQDTQYF. Filled out from reference TRBV28 and TRBJ2-3, the complete variable domain reads DVKVTQSSRYLVKRTGEKVFLECVQDMDHENMFWYRQDPGLGLRLIYFSYDVKMKEKGDIPEGYSVSREKKERFSLILESASTNQTSMYLCASSPSPGGQDTQYFGPGTRLTVL.

The chain couples TRBV7-8 to TRBJ2-3, with 7 nucleotides matching TRBD2. This CDR3 comprises 15 residues. Trimming cost V 2 bases and J 3 bases; bases outside gene matches: 5. Germline CDR1 SGHVS, CDR2 FQNEAQ. The CDR3 bases are TGTGCCAGCAGCTTAATACGGACTAGGACAGATACGCAGTATTTT. This translates into CASSLIRTRTDTQYF. The complete variable domain, with remaining parts taken from reference TRBV7-8 and TRBJ2-3, reads GAGVSQSPRYKVAKRGQDVALRCDPISGHVSLFWYQQALGQGPEFLTYFQNEAQLDKSGLPSDRFFAERPEGSVSTLKIQRTQQEDSAVYLCASSLIRTRTDTQYFGPGTRLTVL.

V and J are TRBV12-3 or TRBV12-4 and TRBJ1-1, with D unclear. Deletions cut 2 bases from V and 1 base from J, with 5 bases between. The CDR3 is 13 amino acids. The CDR3 coding sequence is TGTGCCAGCAGTTTAAAGACGAACACTGAAGCTTTCTTT. Translated: CASSLKTNTEAFF.